The T cell receptor beta chain under discussion was sequenced for a study of PD-1 blockade in classical Hodgkin lymphoma. Overall study results and limits: The CD4+ diversity rise by C4D1 was clearest in complete responders. Underlying causes for the observed repertoire differences were not defined, possibly disease activity or prior therapy. As was reported, newly diagnosed patients showed lower baseline TCR diversity than healthy donors did.

Comments on this clone: The antigen is undetermined.

This CDR3 has 13 amino acids. The trim removed 2 bases at V and 9 bases at J, leaving 9 bases unmatched. Germline-derived CDR1 and CDR2 are GTSNPN and SVGIG (reference sequence). Time point denoted: cycle 4 day 1 (C4D1), after 6 weeks of nivolumab. The patients all showed relapse after autologous stem cell transplantation, while their brentuximab vedotin exposure varied. TCRdb's copy holds only in-frame clones and misses some; the assay was immunoSEQ multiplex PCR. The sample contains tens of thousands of clones, 70% to 90% of which appear only once. This sequence joins TRBV30 and TRBJ2-7, with 8 bases lining up with TRBD2. The clonotype comes from a human donor with classical Hodgkin lymphoma. The material sequenced was peripheral blood mononuclear cells (PBMCs), taken before the fourth cycle of nivolumab. In DNA form, the CDR3 reads TGTGCCTGGAGTATAGCGGGACGGGCTGTGCAGTACTTC. It codes for CAWSIAGRAVQYF.